This TCR beta chain was sequenced in a study of blood T cell repertoires in COVID-19. Study at large: Collection of acute and convalescent COVID-19 samples took place in the United States, Italy and Spain.

Original analysis: Counts of nucleated cells, estimated from reference gene primer amplification, were obtained. Some clones are missing from TCRdb's copy, which holds only in-frame ones; the method was immunoSEQ multiplex PCR. The DNA was the basis for D and trimming; V, J and clone size are from that table. The sample has approximately 130,000 clones, more than 75% seen once. The sample consisted of peripheral blood. This sequence originates from a human donor in a cohort sampled during active COVID-19.

The CDR3, as DNA: TGTGCCAGCAGCCAAGCTCACGTGGGCCAGTACTTC. Its protein product is CASSQAHVGQYF. This chain connects TRBV3-1 (or the pseudogene TRBV3-2) to TRBJ2-7; D call uncertain. Germline-derived CDR1 and CDR2 are LGHDT and YNNKEL (reference sequence). This CDR3 has 12 residues. Trimming left V 1 base short and J 10 bases short, with 11 bases between.